One and the same sample provided the 19 T cell receptor beta chains below, sequenced in a study of T cell responses to AZD1222 COVID-19 vaccine. The repertoire was sequenced with immunoSEQ multiplex PCR; TCRdb's copy has only in-frame clones and lacks some. The table shows 110,000 to 150,000 clones, with about 92% occurring only once. The sample here was peripheral blood, taken on day 0 of AZD1222 vaccination. All receptors come from an adult in good health.

The table lists this clone with a few counts. The chain employs TRBV2 and TRBJ2-1; D gene unclear. Germline CDR1 is SNHLY and CDR2 is FYNNEI. V dropped 6 bases and J dropped 15 bases, with 18 bases sitting between them. This CDR3 comprises 12 residues. The CDR3 bases are TGTGCCAGCAGCGTAGAACCTAGATGGACGTTCTTC. This sequence encodes CASSVEPRWTFF.

The V and J genes are TRBV19 and TRBJ1-6; unclear D gene. Germline loops: CDR1 LNHDA, CDR2 SQIVND (reference sequence). Trimming pared 5 bases from V and 7 bases from J, leaving 12 bases between. The CDR3 consists of 14 residues. The CDR3 nucleotides read TGTGCCAGTAGTTCCCAAGGCCGGAATTCACCCCTCCACTTT. Translated, it gives CASSSQGRNSPLHF.

This clone has just a few counts. The CDR3 nucleotides read TGTGCCAGCAGCGTATGGGGGGGGGCACCAGATACGCAGTATTTT. Its protein product is CASSVWGGAPDTQYF. This sequence joins TRBV9 and TRBJ2-3; TRBD2 is a possible D gene (7 bases). V was cut by 1 base and J by 4 bases, with 13 bases left in between. CDR3 length: 15 residues. Germline-derived CDR1 and CDR2 are SGDLS and YYNGEE.

V and J are TRBV28 and TRBJ2-7; the D gene is possibly TRBD2 (5 bases). Per germline, CDR1 MDHEN and CDR2 SYDVKM. V lost 5 bases to trimming and J lost 5 bases, with 19 bases between them. The CDR3 length is 15 residues. The CDR3 bases are TGTGCCAGCAGTCCGATCGGCCCCATCGGGGACGAGCAGTACTTC. Encoded protein: CASSPIGPIGDEQYF.

The rearrangement joins TRBV5-8 to TRBJ2-7; D call uncertain. Per germline, CDR1 SGHTS and CDR2 YDEGEE. V lost 2 bases, J lost 5 bases, and 2 bases lay in between. There are 10 residues in the CDR3. Written as DNA, the CDR3 is TGTGCCAGCAGCTTTCACGAGCAGTACTTC. Translating gives CASSFHEQYF.

This chain connects TRBV19 to TRBJ2-5; 9 bases are a match to TRBD2. The V gene end was trimmed by 5 bases and the J gene end by 2 bases; junction bases not matched to a gene: 6. Germline lookup yields CDR1 LNHDA and CDR2 SQIVND (reference sequence). This CDR3 has 15 amino acids. CDR3 protein: CASSWASGAQETQYF. CDR3 DNA: TGTGCCAGTAGTTGGGCTAGCGGGGCTCAAGAGACCCAGTACTTC.

The chain employs TRBV18 and TRBJ2-5, with D unresolved. Germline V gene sequence: CDR1 KGHSH, CDR2 LQKENI. This CDR3 spans 14 amino acids. The V end lost 1 base, the J end lost 1 base, and 7 bases lay between the germline ends. CDR3 in amino acids: CASSPRESQETQYF. The DNA of the CDR3 is TGTGCCAGCTCACCACGCGAGAGCCAAGAGACCCAGTACTTC.

The genes are TRBV18 and TRBJ2-5, with D hard to call. This CDR3 has 13 amino acids. Germline loops: CDR1 KGHSH, CDR2 LQKENI. The V end was cut by 5 bases, the J end by 5 bases, with 12 bases between. CDR3 bases: TGTGCCAGCTCAACAGACCCCCCGGAGACCCAGTACTTC. Its translation is CASSTDPPETQYF.

The rearrangement uses TRBV5-1 and TRBJ1-4, with D possibly matching TRBD1 (6 bases). The CDR3 sequence is 17 residues long. The germline CDR1 and CDR2 sequences are SGHRS and YFSETQ. V lost 6 bases, J lost 11 bases, and 29 bases lay in between. The CDR3: CASILRGGIEESWKLFF. Written as DNA, the CDR3 is TGCGCCAGCATCCTAAGGGGGGGAATCGAGGAAAGTTGGAAACTGTTTTTT. Combining the CDR3 with reference TRBV5-1 and TRBJ1-4 gives the whole variable domain KAGVTQTPRYLIKTRGQQVTLSCSPISGHRSVSWYQQTPGQGLQFLFEYFSETQRNKGNFPGRFSGRQFSNSRSEMNVSTLELGDSALYLCASILRGGIEESWKLFFGSGTQLSVL.

V usage is TRBV7-9 and J usage is TRBJ2-7; the D call may be TRBD1 or TRBD2 (5 bases each). The CDR3 totals 14 residues. Germline CDR1 and CDR2: SEHNR and FQNEAQ (reference sequence). Trimming stripped 1 base from V and 2 bases from J, with 9 bases between. Written as DNA, the CDR3 is TGTGCCAGCAGCTTAGGGGGGAACCCCTACGAGCAGTACTTC. This encodes CASSLGGNPYEQYF. Full variable domain (outside the CDR3, taken from reference TRBV7-9 and TRBJ2-7): DTGVSQNPRHKITKRGQNVTFRCDPISEHNRLYWYRQTLGQGPEFLTYFQNEAQLEKSRLLSDRFSAERPKGSFSTLEIQRTEQGDSAMYLCASSLGGNPYEQYFGPGTRLTVT.

CDR3 sequence: CASSLWGFRIRPINTEAFF. Written as DNA, the CDR3 is TGTGCCAGCAGTTTATGGGGTTTTAGGATTCGGCCGATAAACACTGAAGCTTTCTTT. The V gene is TRBV28, the J gene TRBJ1-1; D not certain. V lost 0 bases and J 2 bases, leaving 22 bases between the germline ends. There are 19 residues in the CDR3. The germline CDR1 and CDR2 sequences are MDHEN and SYDVKM.

This clone was picked up one time. Distinct nucleotide sequences in the sample also encode this CDR3. V gene TRBV18 combines with J gene TRBJ1-5; the D is unclear. Germline CDR1 is KGHSH and CDR2 is LQKENI. V lost 3 bases and J 4 bases, leaving 7 bases between the germline ends. This CDR3 is 13 amino acids long. For the CDR3, the DNA is TGTGCCAGCTCACCCGGGGAGAATCAGCCCCAGCATTTT. Translating it yields CASSPGENQPQHF.

This clone was observed many times. The chain employs TRBV4-3 and TRBJ2-3; D is undetermined. Trimming shortened V by 0 bases and J by 2 bases, and 12 bases separated the two germline ends. There are 16 residues in the CDR3. CDR1 and CDR2 (germline): LGHNA, YSLEER. Here the CDR3 DNA reads TGCGCCAGCAGCCAAGACAGCGAACAAGACACAGATACGCAGTATTTT. Its protein is CASSQDSEQDTDTQYF.

The chain is built from TRBV3-1 (or the pseudogene TRBV3-2) and TRBJ2-1; 8 nucleotides match TRBD1. Germline CDR1 LGHDT, CDR2 YNNKEL (reference sequence). Trimming removed 2 bases from V and 5 bases from J; junction bases left unmatched: 2. The CDR3 runs to 14 residues. The CDR3 loop reads CASSQQGANNEQFF. The DNA of the CDR3 is TGTGCCAGCAGCCAACAGGGGGCGAACAATGAGCAGTTCTTC.

CDR3 region: CASSPGWGSGYGYTF. Here the CDR3 DNA reads TGTGCCAGCAGCCCGGGTTGGGGTTCGGGCTATGGCTACACCTTC. This rearrangement joins TRBV5-6 to TRBJ1-2; D unclear. This CDR3 region has 15 residues. Germline lookup yields CDR1 SGHDT and CDR2 YYEEEE. V shed 4 bases and J shed 4 bases, with 17 bases lying between them. Drawing the rest from reference TRBV5-6 and TRBJ1-2, the complete variable domain is DAGVTQSPTHLIKTRGQQVTLRCSPKSGHDTVSWYQQALGQGPQFIFQYYEEEERQRGNFPDRFSGHQFPNYSSELNVNALLLGDSALYLCASSPGWGSGYGYTFGSGTRLTVV.

The rearrangement uses TRBV6-5 and TRBJ2-5; D not certain. The CDR3 has 16 amino acids. V dropped 0 bases and J dropped 2 bases, with 13 bases sitting between them. Germline CDR1 MNHEY, CDR2 SVGAGI. The CDR3 DNA is TGTGCCAGCAGTTACTCGACCGCTTTGCGGCAAGAGACCCAGTACTTC. It yields the protein CASSYSTALRQETQYF.

J is TRBJ1-5 and V is TRBV7-2; a possible D gene is TRBD1 (5 bases). The germline CDR1 and CDR2 sequences are SGHTA and FQGNSA. The CDR3 is 16 amino acids. The V end was cut by 1 base, the J end by 7 bases, with 17 bases between. The CDR3 DNA reads TGTGCCAGCAGCTTAGGGGACGTAGGGTTGTCGCAGCCCCAGCATTTT. Amino acids: CASSLGDVGLSQPQHF.

V is TRBV4-1 and J is TRBJ1-2, with D possibly being TRBD1 (5 bases). The CDR3 loop spans 14 amino acids. Germline V gene data show CDR1 as MGHRA and CDR2 as YSYEKL. The V and J ends lost 4 bases and 6 bases respectively, with 15 bases between them. The DNA of the CDR3 is TGCGCCAGCAGCCTCGAACGGGGCGAGGATGGCTACACCTTC. Its translation: CASSLERGEDGYTF.

The rearrangement uses TRBV18 and TRBJ1-5; D unclear. This CDR3 region has 15 residues. Per the germline V gene, CDR1 is KGHSH and CDR2 is LQKENI. V was clipped by 2 bases and J by 2 bases, with 10 bases between them. The CDR3: CASSPTGMRNQPQHF. Here the CDR3 DNA reads TGTGCCAGCTCACCAACCGGGATGCGCAATCAGCCCCAGCATTTT.